Below, 9 T cell receptor beta chains from the same sample are listed, as sequenced in a study of beta chain features in type 1 diabetes (dated by TCRdb to the late 2010s). The library came from the immunoSEQ multiplex PCR assay. The entire amount of isolated RNA was reverse transcribed using the High Capacity cDNA Reverse Transcription Kit, so the sequenced TCRB transcripts were expressed ones. TCRdb provides this immuneACCESS table in a form limited to in-frame rearrangements. Some clones are lacking; in checked studies, under half of them reflect an unresolved V gene, and why the rest are absent is not known. The sample contains around 250,000 clones, 11% to 15% of them found a single time. The top ten constitute around 0.026% of the sample. The sequencing sample was made of naive CD4+ T cells from blood. The sample's cell subset or site label, in plain terms: true naive CD4+ T cells. All receptors derive from a woman aged 40 to 50 in good health.

The chain uses TRBV10-2 and TRBJ1-2; no clear D gene. Trimming shortened V by 6 bases and J by 8 bases, and 13 bases separated the two germline ends. The CDR3 runs to 12 residues. Germline lookup yields CDR1 WSHSY and CDR2 SAAADI. In nucleotides, the CDR3 is TGCGCCAGCAGAGTGGGCGCGGGCGGCTACACCTTC. This sequence encodes CASRVGAGGYTF.

This clone was detected a few times. The chain is built from TRBV5-1 and TRBJ1-1; the D gene is possibly TRBD1 (5 bases). This CDR3 is 16 amino acids long. V lost 0 bases and J lost 4, with 16 bases in between. Germline values: CDR1 SGHRS, CDR2 YFSETQ. CDR3 in DNA: TGCGCCAGCAGCTTGGTGGCAGGGAGGAAGGGCACTGAAGCTTTCTTT. Translated, it gives CASSLVAGRKGTEAFF. Variable domain in full (rest from reference TRBV5-1 and TRBJ1-1): KAGVTQTPRYLIKTRGQQVTLSCSPISGHRSVSWYQQTPGQGLQFLFEYFSETQRNKGNFPGRFSGRQFSNSRSEMNVSTLELGDSALYLCASSLVAGRKGTEAFFGQGTRLTVV.

V gene TRBV7-9 combines with J gene TRBJ1-2; possibly TRBD1 for D (5 bases). Germline V gene lookup returns CDR1 SEHNR and CDR2 FQNEAQ (reference sequence). With 3 bases removed from V and 4 bases from J, the gap between germline ends came to 15 bases. CDR3 length: 15 residues. In DNA form, the CDR3 reads TGTGCCAGCAGCTTGACAGACCTCGAGCTCTATGGCTACACCTTC. Protein: CASSLTDLELYGYTF. Filled out from reference TRBV7-9 and TRBJ1-2, the complete variable domain reads DTGVSQNPRHKITKRGQNVTFRCDPISEHNRLYWYRQTLGQGPEFLTYFQNEAQLEKSRLLSDRFSAERPKGSFSTLEIQRTEQGDSAMYLCASSLTDLELYGYTFGSGTRLTVV.

This chain connects TRBV6-4 to TRBJ1-1; no firm D call. The germline gives CDR1 MRHNA, CDR2 SNTAGT. V lost 3 bases and J 2 bases, leaving 7 bases between the germline ends. The CDR3 loop spans 13 amino acids. CDR3 amino acids: CASSEGANTEAFF. In nucleotides, the CDR3 is TGTGCCAGCAGTGAGGGAGCCAACACTGAAGCTTTCTTT.

V gene TRBV25-1 combines with J gene TRBJ1-2; TRBD1 aligns across 9 bases. The CDR3 has 16 amino acids. The trim removed 0 bases at V and 5 bases at J, leaving 7 bases unmatched. Germline lookup yields CDR1 MGHDK and CDR2 SYGVNS. CDR3 sequence reads: CASSEYGQGRGYGYTF. The CDR3 bases are TGTGCCAGCAGTGAATACGGACAGGGGAGGGGATATGGCTACACCTTC.

This clone was detected a few times. This rearrangement joins TRBV2 to TRBJ1-5; 8 bases align to TRBD1. With 0 bases clipped from V and 4 bases from J, the junction kept 8 bases outside the gene matches. The CDR3 spans 17 residues. CDR1 SNHLY and CDR2 FYNNEI come from the germline V gene. The CDR3 DNA sequence: TGTGCCAGCAGTGAAGCGCTCGGGACAGGACTAAATCAGCCCCAGCATTTT. This sequence encodes CASSEALGTGLNQPQHF.

CDR3 protein: CASSLVGLADTQYF. CDR3 in DNA: TGCGCCAGCAGCTTGGTTGGACTAGCAGATACGCAGTATTTT. This chain links TRBV5-1 with TRBJ2-3, with TRBD2 matching over 7 bases. Germline trimming cut 0 bases from V and 4 bases from J; bases unmatched to any gene: 2. Germline V gene sequence: CDR1 SGHRS, CDR2 YFSETQ. The CDR3 spans 14 residues.

This sequence joins TRBV6-4 and TRBJ1-1; TRBD1 is a possible D gene (6 bases). The CDR3 extends over 13 amino acids. V was shortened by 4 bases and J by 1 base, with 7 bases between the two germline ends. CDR1 is MRHNA and CDR2 is SNTAGT in the germline V gene. This CDR3 reads CASSVQGNTEAFF. The CDR3, as DNA: TGTGCCAGCAGTGTACAGGGGAACACTGAAGCTTTCTTT.

For this clone: An end of the junction does not agree with germline; a read error may underlie this. Different DNA sequences within this sample yield the same CDR3. The V call is TRBV5-6, the J call TRBJ1-2; D call uncertain. The germline gives CDR1 SGHDT, CDR2 YYEEEE. CDR3 length equals 14 residues. CDR3 amino acids: CASSFGESNYGYTF. The CDR3 nucleotides read TGTGCCAGCAGCTTCGGGGAGAGTAACTATGGTTACACCTTC.